These 6 T cell receptor beta chains originate from one sample sequenced in a study of response to subunit inactivated influenza vaccine listed by TCRdb under 2018. Receptor libraries were prepared by RT-PCR. Sequencing took place on an Illumina HiSeq 2500. TCRdb ran its own pipeline on the public reads, namely fastp trimming at Q25 and MiXCR clone calling, and kept in-frame beta chains. One record per CDR3 amino acid sequence lists the most common genes and DNA. This sample has more than 700,000 distinct CDR3 sequences in its table, and around 21% of those were observed once. Roughly a tenth of the sample lies in the top ten. The source material was PBMCs from blood, sampled 5 to 6 days after vaccination. All receptors derive from a man aged 50 to 60 who received an inactivated influenza vaccine. Donor details come from another sample of the same person, matched by shared clones.

The rearrangement uses TRBV20-1 and TRBJ2-1; 9 bases line up with TRBD2. Trimming cost V 6 bases and J 0 bases; bases outside gene matches: 6. CDR3 length equals 15 residues. CDR1 and CDR2 from the germline V gene are DFQATT and SNEGSKA (reference sequence). The CDR3 DNA follows: TGCAGTGCCACTCTAGCGGGGAGCTCCTACAATGAGCAGTTCTTC. Protein product: CSATLAGSSYNEQFF.

The J gene is TRBJ2-5, the V gene TRBV4-2; D not certain. The CDR3 runs to 15 residues. In germline, CDR1 is LGHNA, CDR2 YNFKEQ. Trimming stripped 0 bases from V and 3 bases from J, with 11 bases between. The CDR3 here is CASSQDLEGKETQYF. The CDR3 nucleotides are TGTGCCAGCAGCCAAGATTTGGAAGGAAAAGAGACCCAGTACTTC.

This clonotype has a handful of counts. The chain uses TRBV6-1 and TRBJ1-2, with 8 nucleotides matching TRBD1. The CDR3 is 15 amino acids. V trimming: 10 bases; J trimming: 4 bases; junction bases outside the gene matches: 14. Per the germline V gene, CDR1 is MNHNS and CDR2 is SASEGT. CDR3 in DNA: TGTGCCACCGCGGACAGGGCAGGCTCTTTCTATGGCTACACCTTC. Encoded protein: CATADRAGSFYGYTF.

This clonotype came up a few times. The V gene is TRBV5-5, the J gene TRBJ1-5; TRBD1 might be the D (5 bases). With 6 bases removed from V and 2 bases from J, the gap between germline ends came to 18 bases. CDR1 and CDR2 (germline): SGHKS, YYEKEE (reference sequence). The CDR3 sequence is 16 residues long. The CDR3 DNA reads as TGTGCCAGCACCATTGACAGCATGGTGGGCAATCAGCCCCAGCATTTT. It is translated as CASTIDSMVGNQPQHF.

The chain is built from TRBV6-1 and TRBJ2-7, with D possibly TRBD2 on 6 matching bases. This CDR3 contains 15 residues. Looked up from germline, CDR1 is MNHNS and CDR2 is SASEGT. V was pared by 8 bases and J by 5 bases, with 22 bases between. The CDR3 region is CASSLGLGGFDEQYF. In DNA form, the CDR3 reads TGTGCCAGCTCATTGGGTCTGGGAGGTTTCGACGAGCAGTACTTC.

V and J are TRBV20-1 and TRBJ2-1, with D possibly being TRBD1 (5 bases). With 0 bases removed from V and 0 bases from J, the gap between germline ends came to 15 bases. This CDR3 is 17 amino acids long. The V gene's germline CDR1 is DFQATT and CDR2 SNEGSKA (reference sequence). This CDR3 is CSARDSTGASSYNEQFF. The CDR3 DNA reads as TGCAGTGCTAGAGATTCAACTGGGGCGAGCTCCTACAATGAGCAGTTCTTC.